These 27 T cell receptor beta chains originate from one sample sequenced in a study of cytomegalovirus exposure and HLA in healthy donors. Primers for the PCR totalled 60 Vbeta and 13 Jbeta. Repertoires were generated with immunoSEQ multiplex PCR, while TCRdb's copy carries only in-frame clones and drops some. The table includes around 140,000 clones, over 75% detected once. Sequenced input: PBMCs. These receptor sequences come from a man between 35 and 55 years old in good health and CMV-seronegative.

The gene calls are TRBV5-1 and TRBJ2-7; D call uncertain. V lost 5 bases and J 4 bases, leaving 7 bases between the germline ends. Germline V gene lookup returns CDR1 SGHRS and CDR2 YFSETQ. This CDR3 is 11 amino acids long. The CDR3 DNA is TGCGCCAGCAGATCCGTTTACGAGCAGTACTTC. Translated: CASRSVYEQYF.

Note on this clone: The junction departs from the called germline gene at one end, perhaps through a read error. The identical CDR3 is also encoded by other nucleotide sequences in the sample. The V call is TRBV28, the J call TRBJ1-2; 8 bases fit TRBD1. The CDR3 totals 15 residues. The germline V gene encodes CDR1 MDHEN and CDR2 SYDVKM. In DNA, the CDR3 is TGCGCCAGCAGTCCACCGGGACAGGAGCTCTATGGCTACACCTTC. Translated: CASSPPGQELYGYTF.

The CDR3 spells CASSQGALNSPLHF. The CDR3 DNA reads TGTGCCAGCAGCCAAGGGGCCCTGAATTCACCCCTCCACTTT. V gene TRBV4-2 combines with J gene TRBJ1-6; D is undetermined. CDR3 length: 14 amino acids. Germline values: CDR1 LGHNA, CDR2 YNFKEQ. Trimming removed 1 base from V and 7 bases from J, with 8 bases in between.

This sequence joins TRBV5-5 and TRBJ2-1; TRBD1 is a possible D gene (6 bases). Between the trimmed V and J ends, which lost 3 bases and 0 bases, there was a span of 19 bases. The CDR3 spans 18 residues. Germline values: CDR1 SGHKS, CDR2 YYEKEE (reference sequence). The CDR3 spells CASSSDRSGLGSYNEQFF. Here the CDR3 DNA reads TGTGCCAGCAGCTCCGACAGGTCAGGCTTGGGCTCCTACAATGAGCAGTTCTTC.

This chain uses TRBV9 with TRBJ2-7, with 9 nucleotides matching TRBD1. Germline V gives CDR1 SGDLS, CDR2 YYNGEE. The ends lost 1 base at V and 2 bases at J; junction bases unmatched: 7. This CDR3 has 16 residues. The DNA of the CDR3 is TGTGCCAGCAGCGTATCCGGGACAGGGCTCCCCTACGAGCAGTACTTC. It translates to CASSVSGTGLPYEQYF.

This clone has just one count. The chain combines TRBV6-5 with TRBJ2-1; TRBD1 agrees at 7 bases. The trim removed 2 bases at V and 0 bases at J, leaving 1 base unmatched. The CDR3 is 15 amino acids. The germline V gene has CDR1 MNHEY and CDR2 SVGAGI. The CDR3 nucleotides are TGTGCCAGCAGTTACCGGGACAGCTCCTACAATGAGCAGTTCTTC. It is translated as CASSYRDSSYNEQFF.

The genes are TRBV28 and TRBJ2-7, with 7 bases matching TRBD2. J lost 2 bases, V lost 5 bases, and 12 bases had no gene match. This CDR3 is built from 16 residues. CDR1 and CDR2 (germline): MDHEN, SYDVKM. CDR3 region: CASSPSGLADPYEQYF. The CDR3 DNA reads as TGTGCCAGCAGTCCATCGGGGCTAGCGGATCCCTACGAGCAGTACTTC. The variable domain in full, completed from reference TRBV28 and TRBJ2-7, reads DVKVTQSSRYLVKRTGEKVFLECVQDMDHENMFWYRQDPGLGLRLIYFSYDVKMKEKGDIPEGYSVSREKKERFSLILESASTNQTSMYLCASSPSGLADPYEQYFGPGTRLTVT.

The gene calls are TRBV19 and TRBJ2-5; a possible D gene is TRBD1 (6 bases). Germline V gene data show CDR1 as LNHDA and CDR2 as SQIVND (reference sequence). The CDR3 is made up of 13 amino acids. The ends were cut back, 4 bases at V and 5 bases at J, with 11 bases in the middle. The CDR3 DNA is TGTGCCAGTAGTAAGCAGGGGACGGAGACCCAGTACTTC. It encodes CASSKQGTETQYF.

The gene calls are TRBV7-6 and TRBJ1-6; perhaps TRBD1 as D (5 bases). CDR1 and CDR2 (germline): SGHVS, FNYEAQ. The CDR3 extends over 14 amino acids. Between the trimmed V and J ends, which lost 1 base and 10 bases, there was a span of 11 bases. The CDR3 is CASSLGGVKSPLHF. The DNA for the CDR3 is TGTGCCAGCAGCTTAGGGGGGGTAAAGTCACCCCTCCACTTT.

The CDR3 reads CASSWYRDSRTDTQYF. The CDR3 bases are TGTGCCAGCAGCTGGTACCGGGACAGCCGCACAGATACGCAGTATTTT. V is TRBV28 and J is TRBJ2-3; 7 bases map to TRBD1. The length of the CDR3 is 16 residues. Looked up from germline, CDR1 is MDHEN and CDR2 is SYDVKM. V trimming: 6 bases; J trimming: 1 base; junction bases outside the gene matches: 10.

V is TRBV15 and J is TRBJ2-7; D is perhaps TRBD2 (5 bases). This CDR3 comprises 16 residues. Germline CDR1 is LNHNV and CDR2 is YYDKDF (reference sequence). Trimming took 0 bases from V and 0 from J, leaving 12 bases between them. For the CDR3, the DNA is TGTGCCACCAGCAGAGATCGGCAAGGGAGCTCCTACGAGCAGTACTTC. Translated: CATSRDRQGSSYEQYF. Filled out from reference TRBV15 and TRBJ2-7, the complete variable domain reads DAMVIQNPRYQVTQFGKPVTLSCSQTLNHNVMYWYQQKSSQAPKLLFHYYDKDFNNEADTPDNFQSRRPNTSFCFLDIRSPGLGDTAMYLCATSRDRQGSSYEQYFGPGTRLTVT.

The sample holds one count of this clone. The chain uses TRBV27 and TRBJ2-7; the D gene is possibly TRBD2 (5 bases). Deletions cut 1 base from V and 6 bases from J, with 13 bases between. Germline CDR1 reads MNHEY; CDR2 reads SMNVEV (reference sequence). This CDR3 has 14 residues. CDR3 coding DNA: TGTGCCAGCAGTTTATATCGGGGTTATCGCGAGCAGTACTTC. Encoded protein: CASSLYRGYREQYF.

The V call is TRBV11-3, the J call TRBJ2-5, with 12 nucleotides matching TRBD2. The V gene's germline CDR1 is SGHNT and CDR2 YENEEA. After removal of 5 bases from V and 3 bases from J, the junction contained 4 bases not matched to a gene. The CDR3 totals 15 residues. The CDR3 DNA follows: TGTGCCAGCAGCGACCGGACTAGCGGGGAAGAGACCCAGTACTTC. Its protein product is CASSDRTSGEETQYF.

V and J are TRBV11-3 and TRBJ2-3; 9 bases map to TRBD2. Trimming cost V 5 bases and J 3 bases; bases outside gene matches: 18. CDR1 is SGHNT, CDR2 YENEEA, per germline. The CDR3 has 19 residues. This CDR3 reads CASSRGLAGPGERTDTQYF. CDR3 sequence (DNA): TGTGCCAGCAGCCGAGGGCTAGCGGGACCCGGGGAGAGGACAGATACGCAGTATTTT.

This rearrangement joins TRBV6-5 to TRBJ2-3; weak D call: TRBD2 (5 bases). Germline loops: CDR1 MNHEY, CDR2 SVGAGI. This CDR3 is 14 amino acids long. V lost 5 bases and J 6 bases, leaving 15 bases between the germline ends. The CDR3 protein is CASSPGLGSDTQYF. The DNA for the CDR3 is TGTGCCAGCAGTCCCGGACTGGGGTCGGATACGCAGTATTTT.

As DNA, the CDR3 is TGTGCCACCAGCAGAGAGGGACTAGGTACCCCCGGGGAGCTGTTTTTT. This translates into CATSREGLGTPGELFF. This chain joins TRBV15 and TRBJ2-2; 8 bases match TRBD2. V shed 0 bases and J 6 bases; nucleotides not matched to a gene: 6. The germline CDR1 and CDR2 sequences are LNHNV and YYDKDF (reference sequence). This CDR3 contains 16 residues.

The chain combines TRBV7-9 with TRBJ2-7, with D perhaps TRBD2 (6 bases). The germline gives CDR1 SEHNR, CDR2 FQNEAQ (reference sequence). V was cut by 6 bases and J by 3 bases, with 18 bases left in between. This CDR3 has 15 amino acids. The CDR3 sequence is CASRRGASAIYEQYF. The CDR3 DNA sequence: TGTGCCAGCAGACGCGGGGCTAGCGCGATCTACGAGCAGTACTTC.

This chain links TRBV7-2 with TRBJ2-2, with D uncertain. This CDR3 contains 16 residues. The germline gives CDR1 SGHTA, CDR2 FQGNSA. Trimming pared 3 bases from V and 6 bases from J, leaving 17 bases between. The CDR3 DNA reads as TGTGCCAGCAGCTTGCGACCGGGTCGGTGGGCCGGGGAGCTGTTTTTT. Translated: CASSLRPGRWAGELFF.

The V gene is TRBV30, the J gene TRBJ1-5; the D gene is possibly TRBD1 (5 bases). The V end lost 0 bases, the J end lost 5 bases, and 8 bases lay between the germline ends. In germline, CDR1 is GTSNPN, CDR2 SVGIG (reference sequence). This CDR3 is built from 13 residues. CDR3 coding DNA: TGTGCCTGGAGTGTAGGGGCTGATCAGCCCCAGCATTTT. Translating gives CAWSVGADQPQHF.

DNA of the CDR3: TGTGCCAGCGGCGCACAGAGGAACACTGAAGCTTTCTTT. Protein sequence: CASGAQRNTEAFF. The V and J genes are TRBV7-3 and TRBJ1-1; the D is unclear. Germline CDR1 is SGHTA and CDR2 is FQGTGA. V was cut by 8 bases and J by 1 base, with 11 bases left in between. The CDR3 is 13 residues long.

The V gene is TRBV5-1, the J gene TRBJ1-4, with D possibly TRBD1 on 6 matching bases. Germline CDR1 SGHRS, CDR2 YFSETQ. This CDR3 has 14 amino acids. V was clipped by 4 bases and J by 8 bases, with 15 bases between them. CDR3 residues: CASSLDRREEKLFF. CDR3 in DNA: TGCGCCAGCAGCCTCGACAGGAGAGAGGAAAAACTGTTTTTT.

The sample holds one count of this clone. The chain uses TRBV11-2 and TRBJ1-2; perhaps TRBD1 as D (6 bases). The V and J ends lost 2 bases and 7 bases respectively, with 14 bases between them. Germline loops: CDR1 SGHAT, CDR2 FQNNGV. There are 14 residues in the CDR3. CDR3 loop: CASSLSTGPFGYTF. CDR3 in DNA: TGTGCCAGCAGCTTATCCACAGGGCCCTTTGGCTACACCTTC. Drawing the rest from reference TRBV11-2 and TRBJ1-2, the complete variable domain is EAGVAQSPRYKIIEKRQSVAFWCNPISGHATLYWYQQILGQGPKLLIQFQNNGVVDDSQLPKDRFSAERLKGVDSTLKIQPAKLEDSAVYLCASSLSTGPFGYTFGSGTRLTVV.

This clone occurred a few times. The V and J genes are TRBV5-1 and TRBJ2-6; perhaps TRBD2 as D (6 bases). The CDR3 sequence is 16 residues long. With 0 bases removed from V and 2 bases from J, the gap between germline ends came to 9 bases. Per germline, CDR1 SGHRS and CDR2 YFSETQ. CDR3: CASSLVTGAGANVLTF. For the CDR3, the DNA is TGCGCCAGCAGCTTGGTTACGGGAGCTGGGGCCAACGTCCTGACTTTC.

This chain links TRBV7-8 with TRBJ2-4; D may be TRBD1 (6 bases). The CDR3 contains 13 residues. Trimming cost V 8 bases and J 6 bases, with 14 bases left between them. Germline V gene sequence: CDR1 SGHVS, CDR2 FQNEAQ. The CDR3 DNA reads as TGTGCCAGCGGGGGTTCACAGGGAAACATTCAGTACTTC. Translating gives CASGGSQGNIQYF.

Written as DNA, the CDR3 is TGCGCCAGCAGCCAAGCGTCTATAGCGGGGGCGGGGGAGCAGTACTTC. This gives the protein CASSQASIAGAGEQYF. This chain joins TRBV4-1 and TRBJ2-7; 9 bases are shared with TRBD2. The CDR3 loop spans 16 amino acids. Germline lookup yields CDR1 MGHRA and CDR2 YSYEKL. V was clipped by 1 base and J by 7 bases; unmatched bases: 11.

There are a few counts of this clone. This chain uses TRBV9 with TRBJ2-3; TRBD2 agrees at 11 bases. This CDR3 has 23 amino acids. From germline, CDR1 is SGDLS and CDR2 YYNGEE. Trimming at V came to 0 bases and at J to 0 bases, leaving 21 bases not matched to a gene. This chain's CDR3 is CASSVAPGALAGALPLSTDTQYF. The DNA of the CDR3 is TGTGCCAGCAGCGTAGCCCCAGGGGCACTAGCGGGGGCTCTTCCTCTTAGCACAGATACGCAGTATTTT.

Turning to this clone: Other nucleotide sequences from this sample produce the same CDR3. The rearrangement joins TRBV18 to TRBJ2-4; TRBD2 agrees at 8 bases. This CDR3 has 15 amino acids. Germline V gene sequence: CDR1 KGHSH, CDR2 LQKENI. Trimming cost V 5 bases and J 1 base; bases outside gene matches: 4. The CDR3 nucleotides are TGTGCCAGCTCATCCAGCGGGAGCGCCAAAAACATTCAGTACTTC. Translation: CASSSSGSAKNIQYF.